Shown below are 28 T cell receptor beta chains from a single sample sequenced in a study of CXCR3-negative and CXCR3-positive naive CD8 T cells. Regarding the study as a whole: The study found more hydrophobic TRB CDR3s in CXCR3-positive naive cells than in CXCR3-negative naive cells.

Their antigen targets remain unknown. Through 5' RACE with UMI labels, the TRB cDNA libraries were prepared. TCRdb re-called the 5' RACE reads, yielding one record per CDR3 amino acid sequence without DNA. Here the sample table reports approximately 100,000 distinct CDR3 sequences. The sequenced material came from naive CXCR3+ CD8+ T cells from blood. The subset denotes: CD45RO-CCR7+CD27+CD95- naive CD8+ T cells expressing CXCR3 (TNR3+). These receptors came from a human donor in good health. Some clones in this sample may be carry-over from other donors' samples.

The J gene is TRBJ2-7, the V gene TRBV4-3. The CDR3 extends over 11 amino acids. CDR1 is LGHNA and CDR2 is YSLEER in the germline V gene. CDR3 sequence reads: CASSQGNEQYF.

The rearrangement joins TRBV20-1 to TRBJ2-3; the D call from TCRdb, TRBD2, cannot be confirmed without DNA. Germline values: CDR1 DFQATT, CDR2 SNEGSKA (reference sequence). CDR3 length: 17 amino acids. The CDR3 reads CSARDFGAGGLTDTQYF.

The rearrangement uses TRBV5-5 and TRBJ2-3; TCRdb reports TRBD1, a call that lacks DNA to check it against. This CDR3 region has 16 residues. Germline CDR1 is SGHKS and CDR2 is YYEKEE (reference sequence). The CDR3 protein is CASSFSRDLKTDTQYF.

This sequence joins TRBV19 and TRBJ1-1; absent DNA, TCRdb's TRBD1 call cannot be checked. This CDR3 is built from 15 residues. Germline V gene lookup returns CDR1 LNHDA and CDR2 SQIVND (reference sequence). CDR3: CASSMGGQANTEAFF.

The CDR3 sequence: CASSPPSDTQYF. The V call is TRBV18, the J call TRBJ2-3. Germline CDR1 and CDR2: KGHSH and LQKENI. The CDR3 length is 12 residues. The full variable domain, its missing parts supplied by reference TRBV18 and TRBJ2-3, is NAGVMQNPRHLVRRRGQEARLRCSPMKGHSHVYWYRQLPEEGLKFMVYLQKENIIDESGMPKERFSAEFPKEGPSILRIQQVVRGDSAAYFCASSPPSDTQYFGPGTRLTVL.

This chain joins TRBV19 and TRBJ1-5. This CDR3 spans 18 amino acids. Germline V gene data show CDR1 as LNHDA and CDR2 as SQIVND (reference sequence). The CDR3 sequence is CASSPNDLNSYSNQPQHF.

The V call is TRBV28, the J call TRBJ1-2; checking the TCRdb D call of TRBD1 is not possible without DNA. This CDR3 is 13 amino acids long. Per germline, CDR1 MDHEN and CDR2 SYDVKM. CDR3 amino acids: CASREQGNYGYTF.

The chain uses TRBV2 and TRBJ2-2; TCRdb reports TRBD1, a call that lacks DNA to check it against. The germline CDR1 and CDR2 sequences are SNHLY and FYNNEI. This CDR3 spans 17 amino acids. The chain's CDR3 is CASSETGDNLNTGELFF.

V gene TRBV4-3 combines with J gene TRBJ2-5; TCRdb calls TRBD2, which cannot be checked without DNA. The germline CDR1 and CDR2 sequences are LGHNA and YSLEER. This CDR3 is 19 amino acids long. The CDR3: CASSQDPLAGGRFRETQYF.

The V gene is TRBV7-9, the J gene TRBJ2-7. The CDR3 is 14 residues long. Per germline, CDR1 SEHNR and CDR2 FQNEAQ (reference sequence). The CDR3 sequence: CASSFAGSSYEQYF.

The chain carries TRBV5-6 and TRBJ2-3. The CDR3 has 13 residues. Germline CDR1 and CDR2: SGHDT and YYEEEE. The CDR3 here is CASSQGPTDTQYF.

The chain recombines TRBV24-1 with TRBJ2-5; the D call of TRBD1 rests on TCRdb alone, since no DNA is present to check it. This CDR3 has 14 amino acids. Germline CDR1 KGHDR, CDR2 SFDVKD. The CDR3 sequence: CATSARGTQETQYF.

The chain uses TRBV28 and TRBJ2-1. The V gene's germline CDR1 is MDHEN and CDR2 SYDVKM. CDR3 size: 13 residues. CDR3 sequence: CASSFDTNNEQFF.

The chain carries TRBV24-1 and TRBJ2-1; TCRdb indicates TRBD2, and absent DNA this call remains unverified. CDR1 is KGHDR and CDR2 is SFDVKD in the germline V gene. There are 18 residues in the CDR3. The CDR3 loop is CATSPTSGSPRYYNEQFF.

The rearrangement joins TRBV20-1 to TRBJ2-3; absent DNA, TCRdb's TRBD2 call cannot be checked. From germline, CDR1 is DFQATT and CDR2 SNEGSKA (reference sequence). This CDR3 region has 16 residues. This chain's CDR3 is CSARGASGTWTDTQYF.

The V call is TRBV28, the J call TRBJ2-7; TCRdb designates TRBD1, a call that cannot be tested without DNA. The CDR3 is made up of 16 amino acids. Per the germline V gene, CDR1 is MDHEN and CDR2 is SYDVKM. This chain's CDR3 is CASTDRVPFLRDEQYF.

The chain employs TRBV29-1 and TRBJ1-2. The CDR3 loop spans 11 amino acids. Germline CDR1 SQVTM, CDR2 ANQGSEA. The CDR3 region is CSDGRPSGYTF. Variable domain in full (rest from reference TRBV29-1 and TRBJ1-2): SAVISQKPSRDICQRGTSLTIQCQVDSQVTMMFWYRQQPGQSLTLIATANQGSEATYESGFVIDKFPISRPNLTFSTLTVSNMSPEDSSIYLCSDGRPSGYTFGSGTRLTVV.

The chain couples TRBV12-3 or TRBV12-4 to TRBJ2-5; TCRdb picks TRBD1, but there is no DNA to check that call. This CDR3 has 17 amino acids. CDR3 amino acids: CASSLSSGDRFYETQYF.

CDR3 region: CASSAGTEFEAFF. This chain links TRBV19 with TRBJ1-1; TCRdb designates TRBD1, a call that cannot be tested without DNA. CDR1 is LNHDA, CDR2 SQIVND, per germline (reference sequence). The CDR3 totals 13 residues. Full variable domain (missing parts from reference TRBV19 and TRBJ1-1): DGGITQSPKYLFRKEGQNVTLSCEQNLNHDAMYWYRQDPGQGLRLIYYSQIVNDFQKGDIAEGYSVSREKKESFPLTVTSAQKNPTAFYLCASSAGTEFEAFFGQGTRLTVV.

CDR3 loop: CSATGTGEYEHFF. The chain combines TRBV29-1 with TRBJ2-1; without DNA, the TCRdb call of TRBD1 cannot be checked. CDR3 length equals 13 residues. Germline CDR1 SQVTM, CDR2 ANQGSEA.

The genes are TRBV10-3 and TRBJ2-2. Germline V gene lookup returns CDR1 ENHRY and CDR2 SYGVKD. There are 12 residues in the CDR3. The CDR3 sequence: CAISEFTGELFF.

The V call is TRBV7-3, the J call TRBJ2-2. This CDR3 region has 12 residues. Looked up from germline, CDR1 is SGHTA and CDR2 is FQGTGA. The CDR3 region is CASMGNTGELFF.

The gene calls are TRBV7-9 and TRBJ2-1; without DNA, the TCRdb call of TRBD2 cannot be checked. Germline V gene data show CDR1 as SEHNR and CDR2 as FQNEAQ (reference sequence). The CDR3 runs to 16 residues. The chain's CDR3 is CASSLGEGSPYNEQFF.

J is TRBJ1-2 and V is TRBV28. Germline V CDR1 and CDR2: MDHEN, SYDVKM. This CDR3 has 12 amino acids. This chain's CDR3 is CASTQDNYGYTF.

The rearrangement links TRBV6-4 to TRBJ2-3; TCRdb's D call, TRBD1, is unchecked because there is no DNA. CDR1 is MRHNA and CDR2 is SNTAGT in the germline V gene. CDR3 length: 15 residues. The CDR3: CASSTGTREGDTQYF.

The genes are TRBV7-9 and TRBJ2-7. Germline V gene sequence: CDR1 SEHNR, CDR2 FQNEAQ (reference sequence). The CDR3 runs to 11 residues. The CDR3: CASSLSSEQYF.

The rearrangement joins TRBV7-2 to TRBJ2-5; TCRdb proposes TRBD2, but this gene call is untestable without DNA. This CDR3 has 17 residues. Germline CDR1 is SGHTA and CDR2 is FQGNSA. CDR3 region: CASSAGLAGGLQETQYF.

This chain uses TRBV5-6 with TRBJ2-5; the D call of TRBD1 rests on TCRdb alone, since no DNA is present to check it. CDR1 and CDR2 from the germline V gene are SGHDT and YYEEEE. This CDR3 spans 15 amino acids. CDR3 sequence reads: CASSFVQELQETQYF.